The text below deals with one T cell receptor beta chain. The run of the v3.0 immunoSEQ assay was at survey level. This table comes from immunoSEQ multiplex PCR, and its TCRdb copy is limited to in-frame clones, with some not included. The sample carries some 22,000 clones, 70% to 85% recorded once. The sample comes from a study of long-term antiretroviral therapy in people with HIV. The V gene's germline CDR1 is GTSNPN and CDR2 SVGIG (reference sequence). This CDR3 comprises 11 residues. The V end lost 2 bases, the J end lost 4 bases, and 6 bases lay between the germline ends. Each donor had at least one pre-ART and at least two post-ART PBMC samples.

The source is a woman between 40 and 50 years old with HIV. V and J are TRBV30 and TRBJ2-7; no clear D. Sample: unsorted PBMCs, taken 4.1 years after starting antiretroviral therapy. As DNA, the CDR3 is TGTGCCTGGAGTAGGAGTTACGAGCAGTACTTC. Protein sequence: CAWSRSYEQYF.